This TCR beta chain was documented in a study of T cell responses to AZD1222 COVID-19 vaccine. Overall study context: Second doses that came at about 4 or about 12 weeks were put together.

Germline V gene lookup returns CDR1 SGHRS and CDR2 YFSETQ. CDR3 length: 14 amino acids. Trimming removed 5 bases at V and 7 bases at J, with 13 bases between. Here immunoSEQ multiplex PCR was the method, and the copy in TCRdb shows in-frame clones only, minus some. This table has 150,000 to 200,000 clones, around 93% appearing once. Overall study results and limits: At 160-218 and 743-854, vaccine-associated CD4 TCRs were dominant, and they spanned spike.

A word on this clone: Its antigen is unknown.

The specimen was peripheral blood, collected on day 0 of AZD1222 vaccination. V is TRBV5-1 and J is TRBJ1-6, with D possibly TRBD1 on 5 matching bases. The receptor was derived from an adult in good health. CDR3 region: CASRPGFENSPLHF. Here the CDR3 DNA reads TGCGCCAGCAGACCAGGGTTTGAGAATTCACCCCTCCACTTT.